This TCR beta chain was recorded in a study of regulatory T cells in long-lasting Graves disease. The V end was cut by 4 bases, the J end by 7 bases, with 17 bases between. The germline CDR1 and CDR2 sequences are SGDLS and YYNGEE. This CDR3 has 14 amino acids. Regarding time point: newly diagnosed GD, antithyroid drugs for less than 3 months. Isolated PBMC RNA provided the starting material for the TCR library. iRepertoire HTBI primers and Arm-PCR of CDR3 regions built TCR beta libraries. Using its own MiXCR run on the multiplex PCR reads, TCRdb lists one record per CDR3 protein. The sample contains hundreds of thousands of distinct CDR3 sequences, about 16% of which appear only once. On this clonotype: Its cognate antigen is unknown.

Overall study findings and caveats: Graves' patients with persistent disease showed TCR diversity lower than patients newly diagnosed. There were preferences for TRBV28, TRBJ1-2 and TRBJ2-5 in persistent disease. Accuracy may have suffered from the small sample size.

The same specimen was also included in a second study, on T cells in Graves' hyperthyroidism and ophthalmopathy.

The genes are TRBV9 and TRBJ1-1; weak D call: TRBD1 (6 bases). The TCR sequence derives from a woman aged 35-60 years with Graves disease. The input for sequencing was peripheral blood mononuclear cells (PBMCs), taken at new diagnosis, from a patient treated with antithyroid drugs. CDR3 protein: CASSLSGAGGEAFF. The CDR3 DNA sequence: TGTGCCAGCAGCTTATCAGGGGCTGGGGGTGAAGCTTTCTTT. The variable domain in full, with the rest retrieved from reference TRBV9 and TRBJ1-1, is DSGVTQTPKHLITATGQRVTLRCSPRSGDLSVYWYQQSLDQGLQFLIQYYNGEERAKGNILERFSAQQFPDLHSELNLSSLELGDSALYFCASSLSGAGGEAFFGQGTRLTVV.